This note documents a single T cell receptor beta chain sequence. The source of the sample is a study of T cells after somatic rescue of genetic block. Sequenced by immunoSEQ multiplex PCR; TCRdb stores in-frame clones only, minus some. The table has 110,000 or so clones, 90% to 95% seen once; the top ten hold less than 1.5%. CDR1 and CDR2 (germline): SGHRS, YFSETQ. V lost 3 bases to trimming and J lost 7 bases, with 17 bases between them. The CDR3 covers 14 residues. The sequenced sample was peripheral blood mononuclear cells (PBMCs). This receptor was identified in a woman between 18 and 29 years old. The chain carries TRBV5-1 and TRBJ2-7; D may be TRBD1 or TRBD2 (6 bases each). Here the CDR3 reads CASSSDRSAGEQYF. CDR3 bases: TGCGCCAGCAGCTCTGACAGGTCGGCGGGGGAGCAGTACTTC.